The 7 T cell receptor beta chains listed next were all sequenced from one sample in a study of shared clonotypes between healthy human individuals. The table came from immunoSEQ multiplex PCR; TCRdb's copy has only in-frame clones and leaves some out. The table lists over a million clones, 95% to 99% of them singletons. Sequenced material: naive CD4+ T cells sorted from blood. As for subset: CD45RA+ positively selected. These receptors all come from a man aged 25 to 40 in good health.

J is TRBJ2-7 and V is TRBV5-1, with 8 bases lining up with TRBD2. The CDR3 runs 13 residues. The V and J ends lost 7 bases and 1 base, in that order; junction bases with no gene match: 4. Per the germline V gene, CDR1 is SGHRS and CDR2 is YFSETQ. For the CDR3, the DNA is TGCGCCAGCGCTGCTAGCGGGTCCTACGAGCAGTACTTC. Its translation is CASAASGSYEQYF.

The chain combines TRBV9 with TRBJ1-2; D ambiguous. CDR1 is SGDLS, CDR2 YYNGEE, per germline. V shed 5 bases and J shed 7 bases, with 12 bases lying between them. The CDR3 contains 12 residues. CDR3 sequence: CASSPDLFGYTF. The CDR3 nucleotides are TGTGCCAGCAGTCCGGATCTATTTGGCTACACCTTC.

Details on this clone: Other DNA sequences from this sample encode an identical CDR3 as well. V usage is TRBV9 and J usage is TRBJ2-7; maybe TRBD2 (6 bases). The CDR3 sequence is 15 residues long. V lost 2 bases to trimming and J lost 0 bases, with 12 bases between them. CDR1 and CDR2 (germline): SGDLS, YYNGEE. In DNA form, the CDR3 reads TGTGCCAGCAGCGTTGGTGGGGGGAACTCCTACGAGCAGTACTTC. As protein: CASSVGGGNSYEQYF.

This chain links TRBV10-1 with TRBJ1-1; D is undetermined. Trimming pared 4 bases from V and 0 bases from J, leaving 12 bases between. The CDR3 has 15 amino acids. Germline CDR1 is WNHNN and CDR2 is SYGVQD (reference sequence). CDR3 sequence (DNA): TGCGCCAGCAGTGGGGGAGAGACAATGAACACTGAAGCTTTCTTT. Translation: CASSGGETMNTEAFF.

This chain links TRBV28 with TRBJ2-7; 10 nucleotides agree with TRBD1. J was trimmed by 5 bases and V by 4 bases; bases with no gene match: 8. Germline loops: CDR1 MDHEN, CDR2 SYDVKM. CDR3 length: 15 residues. The CDR3: CASSWTGQGMNEQYF. DNA for the CDR3: TGTGCCAGCAGTTGGACGGGACAGGGGATGAACGAGCAGTACTTC.

This rearrangement joins TRBV18 to TRBJ1-1; 9 nucleotides match TRBD1. V was pared by 3 bases and J by 3 bases, with 14 bases of the junction left unmatched. Germline V gene data show CDR1 as KGHSH and CDR2 as LQKENI. This CDR3 has 18 residues. In nucleotides, the CDR3 is TGTGCCAGCTCACCGCCGGCTGGGACAGGGAGAGGGCACACTGAAGCTTTCTTT. Translation: CASSPPAGTGRGHTEAFF.

This sequence joins TRBV4-1 and TRBJ2-7; perhaps TRBD1 as D (5 bases). This CDR3 contains 17 residues. Germline values: CDR1 MGHRA, CDR2 YSYEKL. Trimming removed 1 base at V and 1 base at J, with 17 bases between. CDR3 in DNA: TGCGCCAGCAGCCAAGTGGGGATAAGACAGCCATCCTACGAGCAGTACTTC. Translation gives CASSQVGIRQPSYEQYF.